The clone carrying this T cell receptor (beta chain) was seen a single time. The data belong to a study of T cells after posttransplantation cyclophosphamide. Assay used: immunoSEQ multiplex PCR; TCRdb lists only in-frame clones, some missing. Of about 43,000 clones in the sample, less than 95% are singletons; the top ten hold around 2.3%. Busulfan-fludarabine conditioning, marrow transplant, and cyclophosphamide on days +3 and +4 were administered. The sample was PBMCs, taken about 62 days after allogeneic stem cell transplant with posttransplant cyclophosphamide. The TCR comes from a male patient aged 55 to 69 who received an allogeneic stem cell transplant from a related donor and was CMV-positive. Some of the T cells might come from the graft donor.

Here the CDR3 DNA reads TGTGCCAGCAGCCACAGGGGTGGGATCACCGGGGAGCTGTTTTTT. This encodes CASSHRGGITGELFF. V and J are TRBV9 and TRBJ2-2, with TRBD1 identical over 7 bases. This CDR3 region has 15 residues. The V and J ends lost 4 bases and 4 bases, in that order; junction bases with no gene match: 7. CDR1 and CDR2 from the germline V gene are SGDLS and YYNGEE.